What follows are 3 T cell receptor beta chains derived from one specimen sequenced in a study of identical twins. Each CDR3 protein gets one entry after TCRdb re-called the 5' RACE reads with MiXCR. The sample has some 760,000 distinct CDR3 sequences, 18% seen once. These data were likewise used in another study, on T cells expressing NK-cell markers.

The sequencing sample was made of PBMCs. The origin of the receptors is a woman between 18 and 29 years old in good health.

In DNA, the CDR3 is TGTGCCAGCAGCTCAACCTTCGGAGGGACTAGCACAGATACGCAGTATTTT. This translates into CASSSTFGGTSTDTQYF. The chain carries TRBV5-6 and TRBJ2-3; maybe TRBD2 (6 bases). Germline values: CDR1 SGHDT, CDR2 YYEEEE. V lost 3 bases and J lost 0, with 17 bases in between. The CDR3 runs to 17 residues.

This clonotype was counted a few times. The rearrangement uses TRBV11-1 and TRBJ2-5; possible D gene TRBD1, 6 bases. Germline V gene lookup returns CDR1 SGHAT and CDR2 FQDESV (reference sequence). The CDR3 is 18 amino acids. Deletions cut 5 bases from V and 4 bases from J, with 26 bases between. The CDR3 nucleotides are TGTGCCAGCAGCGCCCCACCCTACAGGGTATTGATAGGAGAGACCCAGTACTTC. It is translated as CASSAPPYRVLIGETQYF.

The CDR3 spells CASSDRGAGANVLTF. The CDR3 DNA sequence: TGTGCCAGCAGTGATAGAGGAGCTGGGGCCAACGTCCTGACTTTC. This chain uses TRBV2 with TRBJ2-6; D is undetermined. Germline values: CDR1 SNHLY, CDR2 FYNNEI. The CDR3 runs to 15 residues. V was cut by 3 bases and J by 2 bases, with 8 bases left in between.